These 24 T cell receptor beta chains share one sample of origin, sequenced in a study of CD8 T cells in ankylosing spondylitis. TCRdb reprocessed the 5' RACE reads with MiXCR, giving one entry per CDR3 protein. Here the sample spans fewer than 250,000 distinct CDR3 sequences, roughly a tenth being singletons. Sequenced sample: blood, either unsorted or a sorted T cell fraction (not recorded which). The receptors stem from a male donor with ankylosing spondylitis or in good health (not recorded which).

This clonotype has just a few counts. The rearrangement joins TRBV10-3 to TRBJ1-4; D unresolved. V lost 3 bases, J lost 8 bases, and 10 bases lay in between. Germline V lookup: CDR1 ENHRY, CDR2 SYGVKD. The CDR3 consists of 13 residues. CDR3 coding DNA: TGTGCCATCAGTGATCGGGAAGGAGAAAAACTGTTTTTT. It specifies CAISDREGEKLFF.

The chain joins TRBV20-1 to TRBJ2-7; 8 bases match TRBD1. The CDR3 extends over 13 amino acids. Germline V lookup: CDR1 DFQATT, CDR2 SNEGSKA (reference sequence). V gave up 3 bases and J gave up 4 bases; unmatched junction bases: 5. The CDR3 DNA follows: TGCAGTGCTAGGGGACAGGATTTTTACGAGCAGTACTTC. Its translation is CSARGQDFYEQYF.

This clonotype has more than one count but fewer than ten. J is TRBJ1-3 and V is TRBV28, with unresolved D. The CDR3 has 15 residues. Germline CDR1 reads MDHEN; CDR2 reads SYDVKM. Between the trimmed V and J ends, which lost 3 bases and 2 bases, there was a span of 11 bases. The CDR3 DNA reads TGTGCCAGCAGTTTTTCCCCCGTTCCTGGAAACACCATATATTTT. Amino acid sequence: CASSFSPVPGNTIYF.

The V call is TRBV5-1, the J call TRBJ2-2; 9 positions match TRBD2. Germline values: CDR1 SGHRS, CDR2 YFSETQ. The V segment lost 0 bases and the J segment 3 bases; nucleotides outside the gene matches: 6. This CDR3 comprises 17 residues. The CDR3 protein is CASSLAMASGDTGELFF. CDR3 in DNA: TGCGCCAGCAGCTTGGCCATGGCTAGCGGGGACACCGGGGAGCTGTTTTTT.

This clonotype has only a few counts. The V call is TRBV5-1, the J call TRBJ2-2; either TRBD1 or TRBD2 may fit D (6 bases each). The CDR3 spans 16 residues. CDR1 SGHRS and CDR2 YFSETQ come from the germline V gene. Trimming stripped 0 bases from V and 4 bases from J, with 13 bases between. The CDR3 spells CASSLDRGPVTGELFF. CDR3 DNA: TGCGCCAGCAGCTTGGACCGGGGGCCCGTCACCGGGGAGCTGTTTTTT. Based on the CDR3 plus reference TRBV5-1 and TRBJ2-2, the full variable domain is KAGVTQTPRYLIKTRGQQVTLSCSPISGHRSVSWYQQTPGQGLQFLFEYFSETQRNKGNFPGRFSGRQFSNSRSEMNVSTLELGDSALYLCASSLDRGPVTGELFFGEGSRLTVL.

This clonotype was seen ten or more times. The CDR3 coding sequence is TGTGCCATCAGACGGGACTCCAACACAGATACGCAGTATTTT. Translated, it gives CAIRRDSNTDTQYF. The chain joins TRBV10-3 to TRBJ2-3; TRBD2 is a possible D gene (6 bases). The CDR3 loop spans 14 amino acids. Germline V lookup: CDR1 ENHRY, CDR2 SYGVKD. Trimming stripped 6 bases from V and 2 bases from J, with 12 bases between.

This clonotype was picked up many times. V usage is TRBV5-1 and J usage is TRBJ1-2; TRBD1 aligns across 7 bases. V gave up 4 bases and J gave up 2 bases; unmatched junction bases: 5. This CDR3 is built from 14 residues. Germline V gene data show CDR1 as SGHRS and CDR2 as YFSETQ. Here the CDR3 DNA reads TGCGCCAGCAGCCCACCGACAGGGAACTATGGCTACACCTTC. Translation: CASSPPTGNYGYTF. Drawing the rest from reference TRBV5-1 and TRBJ1-2, the complete variable domain is KAGVTQTPRYLIKTRGQQVTLSCSPISGHRSVSWYQQTPGQGLQFLFEYFSETQRNKGNFPGRFSGRQFSNSRSEMNVSTLELGDSALYLCASSPPTGNYGYTFGSGTRLTVV.

There are many counts of this clonotype. The chain links TRBV7-8 to TRBJ2-5; D unresolved. Germline CDR1 reads SGHVS; CDR2 reads FQNEAQ. Deletions cut 6 bases from V and 3 bases from J, with 8 bases between. The CDR3 is 12 amino acids. The CDR3 DNA reads TGTGCCAGCAGTAGGTCGGAAGAGACCCAGTACTTC. This translates into CASSRSEETQYF.

The table lists this clonotype with a few counts. The CDR3 DNA is TGCAGTGCTGACTGGACAGGGCGTGATCAGCCCCAGCATTTT. Its translation is CSADWTGRDQPQHF. This chain links TRBV20-1 with TRBJ1-5; 8 bases fit TRBD1. This CDR3 is 14 amino acids long. V shed 5 bases, J shed 5 bases, and the junction held 8 bases outside the gene matches. Per germline, CDR1 DFQATT and CDR2 SNEGSKA (reference sequence).

In this sample, this clonotype turned up many times. The chain joins TRBV7-9 to TRBJ1-3; D is ambiguous. Trimming took 0 bases from V and 0 from J, leaving 6 bases between them. CDR1 is SEHNR and CDR2 is FQNEAQ in the germline V gene (reference sequence). This CDR3 contains 15 residues. The CDR3 region is CASSLAGSSGNTIYF. The DNA for the CDR3 is TGTGCCAGCAGCTTAGCCGGGAGCTCTGGAAACACCATATATTTT.

The chain employs TRBV6-1 and TRBJ1-2; D might be TRBD1 (6 bases). The CDR3 covers 14 residues. V lost 7 bases and J lost 4, with 16 bases in between. Germline V gene lookup returns CDR1 MNHNS and CDR2 SASEGT. CDR3 region: CASTNQGFIYGYTF. As DNA, the CDR3 is TGTGCCAGCACCAATCAGGGGTTTATCTATGGCTACACCTTC.

The chain combines TRBV6-1 with TRBJ2-1, with TRBD1 matching 10 bases. Germline V gene lookup returns CDR1 MNHNS and CDR2 SASEGT. There are 13 residues in the CDR3. Losses at the gene ends were 5 bases for V and 16 bases for J; bases not matched to a gene: 11. The CDR3 loop reads CASSPDPGTGVFF. The CDR3 DNA reads as TGTGCCAGCAGTCCAGACCCCGGGACAGGGGTCTTCTTC.

In its sample, this clonotype was seen many times. This chain connects TRBV2 to TRBJ1-1; D is unresolved. Between the trimmed V and J ends, which lost 2 bases and 7 bases, there was a span of 8 bases. The CDR3 contains 12 residues. Germline V gene sequence: CDR1 SNHLY, CDR2 FYNNEI. CDR3 in DNA: TGTGCCAGCAGTGAAATAAGGGATGAAGCTTTCTTT. Translated: CASSEIRDEAFF.

The rearrangement links TRBV3-1 to TRBJ1-2; the D is unclear. With 0 bases removed from V and 4 bases from J, the gap between germline ends came to 12 bases. CDR1 is LGHDT and CDR2 is YNNKEL in the germline V gene (reference sequence). The CDR3 is made up of 15 amino acids. The CDR3: CASSQDIGQAYGYTF. The DNA for the CDR3 is TGTGCCAGCAGCCAAGATATCGGGCAGGCCTATGGCTACACCTTC.

The chain combines TRBV6-1 with TRBJ2-7; unclear D gene. CDR1 is MNHNS and CDR2 is SASEGT in the germline V gene. V was shortened by 9 bases and J by 2 bases, with 20 bases between the two germline ends. The CDR3 runs 15 residues. The CDR3 bases are TGTGCCAGTCCGCTACCGGGCCCCGTACCCTACGAGCAGTACTTC. Its protein product is CASPLPGPVPYEQYF.

The sample holds many counts of this clonotype. The chain recombines TRBV6-1 with TRBJ2-3; 12 bases are shared with TRBD2. Germline lookup yields CDR1 MNHNS and CDR2 SASEGT. Germline trimming cut 5 bases from V and 4 bases from J; bases unmatched to any gene: 7. The CDR3 is 16 amino acids. The CDR3 loop is CASSRTSGVAADTQYF. CDR3 DNA: TGTGCCAGCAGTCGGACTAGCGGGGTTGCAGCAGATACGCAGTATTTT.

This clonotype was observed a few times. The gene calls are TRBV20-1 and TRBJ2-3; 11 nucleotides line up with TRBD2. Germline V CDR1 and CDR2: DFQATT, SNEGSKA (reference sequence). The CDR3 sequence is 16 residues long. Losses at the gene ends were 1 base for V and 2 bases for J; bases not matched to a gene: 5. The CDR3 DNA follows: TGCAGTGCTAGAGCCGGACTAGCGGGCGACACAGATACGCAGTATTTT. Its translation is CSARAGLAGDTDTQYF.

This sequence joins TRBV28 and TRBJ2-7; TRBD1 might be the D (5 bases). The CDR3 contains 15 residues. From germline, CDR1 is MDHEN and CDR2 SYDVKM. V gave up 5 bases and J gave up 0 bases, with 14 bases separating them. In nucleotides, the CDR3 is TGTGCCAGCAGTACTAACAGGAAGAGCTCCTACGAGCAGTACTTC. Translation: CASSTNRKSSYEQYF. The full variable domain, its missing parts supplied by reference TRBV28 and TRBJ2-7, is DVKVTQSSRYLVKRTGEKVFLECVQDMDHENMFWYRQDPGLGLRLIYFSYDVKMKEKGDIPEGYSVSREKKERFSLILESASTNQTSMYLCASSTNRKSSYEQYFGPGTRLTVT.

The table lists this clonotype with a few counts. The rearrangement links TRBV28 to TRBJ2-7; D is ambiguous. Trimming removed 3 bases from V and 5 bases from J, with 14 bases in between. This CDR3 region has 14 residues. Germline CDR1 and CDR2: MDHEN and SYDVKM. The CDR3 is CASSFTARVNEQYF. CDR3 nucleotides: TGTGCCAGCAGTTTCACGGCTCGCGTTAACGAGCAGTACTTC.

This chain uses TRBV10-3 with TRBJ2-1; D possibly uses TRBD1 or TRBD2 (6 bases each). With 6 bases removed from V and 0 bases from J, the gap between germline ends came to 12 bases. The CDR3 covers 15 residues. Germline CDR1 reads ENHRY; CDR2 reads SYGVKD. CDR3 sequence (DNA): TGTGCCATCAGATCCGGGGGCGACTCCTACAATGAGCAGTTCTTC. Encoded protein: CAIRSGGDSYNEQFF.

This clonotype appeared many times. The genes are TRBV29-1 and TRBJ1-5; D may be TRBD1 (5 bases). The CDR3 is made up of 17 amino acids. The germline V gene has CDR1 SQVTM and CDR2 ANQGSEA. Trimming took off 4 bases at V and 1 base at J, with 20 bases between the two ends. In DNA form, the CDR3 reads TGCAGCGTTGTCCGGGGACGGGGTCCGGGGAGCAATCAGCCCCAGCATTTT. It yields the protein CSVVRGRGPGSNQPQHF.

This clonotype has a count of ten or more. This chain links TRBV20-1 with TRBJ2-7, with a possible D match to TRBD1 (5 bases). V was trimmed by 2 bases and J by 6 bases, leaving 14 bases between them. The CDR3 contains 13 residues. Germline CDR1 reads DFQATT; CDR2 reads SNEGSKA (reference sequence). In DNA form, the CDR3 reads TGCAGTGCTAGATCGTTGCAGGGTGGCGAGCAGTACTTC. Translated: CSARSLQGGEQYF.

Concerning this clonotype: A much larger clonotype is one base distant, so this may be a read error. Given the absence of the conserved phenylalanine or tryptophan at the CDR3 end, a read error is likely. V usage is TRBV7-2 and J usage is TRBJ2-5, with D unresolved. The CDR3 has 15 amino acids. Trimming removed 1 base from V and 0 bases from J, with 9 bases in between. Germline V gene sequence: CDR1 SGHTA, CDR2 FQGNSA. The CDR3 is CASSLEGRNQETQYS. CDR3 nucleotide sequence: TGTGCCAGCAGCTTAGAGGGCAGGAACCAAGAGACCCAGTACTCC.

Worth noting for this clonotype: A much more abundant neighbour one base away suggests this may be a read error. This chain links TRBV5-1 with TRBJ1-2; D is ambiguous. The CDR3 has 14 amino acids. Germline loops: CDR1 SGHRS, CDR2 YFSETQ. CDR3 bases: TGCGCCAGCAGCTTGGGTCAGGCAATTTATGGCGACACCTTC. Encoded protein: CASSLGQAIYGDTF.